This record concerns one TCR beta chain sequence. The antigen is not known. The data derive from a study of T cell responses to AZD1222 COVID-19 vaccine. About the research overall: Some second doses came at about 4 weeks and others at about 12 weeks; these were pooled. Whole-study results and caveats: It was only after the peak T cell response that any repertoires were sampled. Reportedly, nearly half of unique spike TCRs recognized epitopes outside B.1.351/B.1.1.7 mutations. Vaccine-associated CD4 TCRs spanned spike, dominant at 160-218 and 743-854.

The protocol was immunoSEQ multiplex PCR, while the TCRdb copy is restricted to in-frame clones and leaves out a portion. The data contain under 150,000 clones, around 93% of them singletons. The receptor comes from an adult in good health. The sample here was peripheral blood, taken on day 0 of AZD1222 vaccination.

As DNA, the CDR3 is TGTGCCAGCAGCCAAACAGCGGGACAGCACTCCTTTGGCTACACCTTC. Amino acid sequence: CASSQTAGQHSFGYTF. The rearrangement uses TRBV14 and TRBJ1-2; 7 bases align to TRBD1. The CDR3 runs 16 residues. Germline CDR1 and CDR2: SGHDN and FVKESK. V was pared by 2 bases and J by 7 bases, with 13 bases of the junction left unmatched.